This is a list of T cell receptor beta chains from one sample in a study of long-term antiretroviral therapy in people with HIV. Sequencing was performed with immunoSEQ multiplex PCR; in TCRdb, only in-frame clones are kept and a portion is missing. The table shows approximately 25,000 clones, with about 86% occurring only once. The source was unsorted PBMCs, collected 1.2 years after starting antiretroviral therapy. The receptors stem from a man aged 50 or older with HIV. Both conserved end residues are part of each CDR3.

j_gene	v_gene	CDR3aa
TRBJ2-2	TRBV7-2	CASSLFTEVGELFF
TRBJ1-1	TRBV28	CASRQGQAGGGREAFF
TRBJ2-3	TRBV2	CASSDPRPNTDTQYF
TRBJ2-7	TRBV2	CASSDGSGGAYEQYF
TRBJ1-5	TRBV7-2	CASSPRGNNQPQHF
TRBJ1-2	TRBV7-8	CASSLGGGFNYGYTF
TRBJ1-3	TRBV11-2	CASSSQGAQGNTIYF
TRBJ2-7	TRBV5-6	CASSSEVTEQYF
TRBJ2-5	TRBV10-2	CASRERGEWETQYF
TRBJ2-5	TRBV19	CASSPGTPRKTQYF
TRBJ2-7	TRBV28	CASSLATDPYEQYF
TRBJ1-1	TRBV13	CASSTRTGVRSTEAFF
TRBJ2-7	TRBV5-6	CASSLGRPYEQYF
TRBJ1-3	TRBV2	CASSGSYSPSSGNTIYF
TRBJ1-6	TRBV10-3	CAMTDFPGADSPLHF
TRBJ1-5	TRBV7-2	CASSVTASNQPQHF
TRBJ1-1	TRBV2	CASSGVGTVNTEAFF
TRBJ1-2	TRBV6-5	CASSIRDSSYYGYTF
TRBJ1-1	TRBV10-2	CASSDNRNTEAFF
TRBJ2-1	TRBV7-9	CASSLASIRSDEQFF
TRBJ2-5	TRBV28	CASSAQQGPKYQETQYF
TRBJ1-1	TRBV10-2	CASSGGQGVTEAFF
TRBJ2-1	TRBV9	CASSAHLRGRSWNEQFF
TRBJ2-7	TRBV30	CAWSVGGHSYEQYF
TRBJ2-5	TRBV6-1	CASRTGQLGETQYF
TRBJ1-5	TRBV6-1	CASNSNQPQHF
TRBJ1-1	TRBV5-1	CASSLGDRGLNTEAFF
TRBJ1-5	TRBV6-5	CASSRTGFNQPQHF
TRBJ2-1	TRBV5-4	CASTSGGASTYNEQFF
TRBJ2-3	TRBV9	CASSLRGGLGGTDTQYF
TRBJ1-2	TRBV27	CASSDAPGQFYGYTF
TRBJ1-5	TRBV6-5	CASSYSWDSNQPQHF
TRBJ2-2	TRBV9	CASSANRDRGNTGELFF
TRBJ2-2	TRBV18	CASSPGPQPTGELFF
TRBJ1-2	TRBV14	CASSPMTGGYYGYTF
TRBJ2-7	TRBV29-1	CSAVRQGNLYEQYF
TRBJ1-5	TRBV10-3	CAIRDTGGTQPQHF
TRBJ1-5	TRBV6-4	CASSDSQGQPQHF
TRBJ1-2	TRBV28	CASSLDEWTDHSAYGYTF
TRBJ1-1	TRBV2	CARTTGVEAFF
TRBJ1-3	TRBV28	CASSLSGASVGNTIYF
TRBJ2-5	TRBV15	CATSTTGRETQYF
TRBJ2-7	TRBV5-1	CASSLEGQSYEQYF
TRBJ2-7	TRBV15	CATSRLRTEEQYF
TRBJ1-4	TRBV29-1	CSVLATNEKLFF
TRBJ1-1	TRBV7-8	CASSLVSGTEAFF
TRBJ1-1	TRBV19	CASTAGIGYTEAFF
TRBJ1-5	TRBV28	CASSLRGRGDQPQHF
TRBJ2-7	TRBV13	CASSLGWEGTGDYEQYF
TRBJ2-2	TRBV19	CASFHGSGELFF
TRBJ1-5	TRBV5-1	CASSLRGGLGQPQHF
TRBJ1-2	TRBV30	CAWSVRGGRGKYGYTF
TRBJ1-2	TRBV5-1	CASSPGTAGRVYTF
TRBJ2-3	TRBV30	CAWSGTPTDTQYF
TRBJ1-6	TRBV19	CASSGRTGSTYNSPLHF
TRBJ1-6	TRBV7-6	CASSLEGNSPLHF
TRBJ1-2	TRBV7-8	CASSLRDRGRNYGYTF
TRBJ1-3	TRBV5-6	CASSIRQARGNTIYF
TRBJ1-5	TRBV19	CASSMRHLGEPQHF